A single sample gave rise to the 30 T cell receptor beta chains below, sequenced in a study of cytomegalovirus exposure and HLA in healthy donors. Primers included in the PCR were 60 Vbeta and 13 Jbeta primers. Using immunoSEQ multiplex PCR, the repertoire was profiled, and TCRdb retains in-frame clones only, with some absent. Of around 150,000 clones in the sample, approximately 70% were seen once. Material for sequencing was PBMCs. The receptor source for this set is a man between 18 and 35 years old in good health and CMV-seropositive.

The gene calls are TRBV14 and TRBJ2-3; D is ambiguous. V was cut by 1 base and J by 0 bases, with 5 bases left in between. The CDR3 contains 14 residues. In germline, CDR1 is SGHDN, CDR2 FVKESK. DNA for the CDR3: TGTGCCAGCAGCCAAGTTACTAGCACAGATACGCAGTATTTT. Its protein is CASSQVTSTDTQYF.

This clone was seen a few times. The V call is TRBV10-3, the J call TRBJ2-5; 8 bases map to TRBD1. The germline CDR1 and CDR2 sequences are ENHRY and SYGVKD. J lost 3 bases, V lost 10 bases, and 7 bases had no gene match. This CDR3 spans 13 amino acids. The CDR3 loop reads CATQLDREETQYF. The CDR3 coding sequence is TGTGCCACACAATTGGACAGGGAAGAGACCCAGTACTTC.

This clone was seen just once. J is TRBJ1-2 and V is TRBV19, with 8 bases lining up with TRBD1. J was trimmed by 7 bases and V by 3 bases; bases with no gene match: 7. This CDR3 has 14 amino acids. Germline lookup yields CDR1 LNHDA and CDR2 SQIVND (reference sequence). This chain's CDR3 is CASSITRGQVGYTF. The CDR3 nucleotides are TGTGCCAGTAGTATCACCAGGGGGCAGGTTGGCTACACCTTC.

The CDR3 DNA reads TGTGCCAGCAGTGAAGTGCTCTCTAGGGCTTTCTTT. Translating gives CASSEVLSRAFF. This chain links TRBV2 with TRBJ1-1; the D is unclear. The CDR3 covers 12 residues. The germline V and J ends were trimmed by 1 base and 11 bases, with 11 bases remaining between them. The V gene's germline CDR1 is SNHLY and CDR2 FYNNEI.

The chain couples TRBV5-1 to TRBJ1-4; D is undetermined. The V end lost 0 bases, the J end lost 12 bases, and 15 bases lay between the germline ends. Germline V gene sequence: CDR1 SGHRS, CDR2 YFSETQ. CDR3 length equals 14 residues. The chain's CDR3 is CASSLATPRGELFF. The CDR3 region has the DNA TGCGCCAGCAGCTTGGCGACTCCCCGAGGAGAACTGTTTTTT. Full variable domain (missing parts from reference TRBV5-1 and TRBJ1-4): KAGVTQTPRYLIKTRGQQVTLSCSPISGHRSVSWYQQTPGQGLQFLFEYFSETQRNKGNFPGRFSGRQFSNSRSEMNVSTLELGDSALYLCASSLATPRGELFFGSGTQLSVL.

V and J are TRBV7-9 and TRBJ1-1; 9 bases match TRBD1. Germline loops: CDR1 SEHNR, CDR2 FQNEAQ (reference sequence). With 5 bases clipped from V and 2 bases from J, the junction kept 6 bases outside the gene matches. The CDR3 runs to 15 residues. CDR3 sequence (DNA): TGTGCCAGCAGCAACCCGGGACAGGGAAACACTGAAGCTTTCTTT. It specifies CASSNPGQGNTEAFF.

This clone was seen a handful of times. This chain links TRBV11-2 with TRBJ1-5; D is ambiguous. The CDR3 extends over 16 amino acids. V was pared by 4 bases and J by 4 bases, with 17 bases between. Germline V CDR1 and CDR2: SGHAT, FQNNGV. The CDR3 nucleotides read TGTGCCAGCAGCTACCGAGAGAGTCACTTGAATCAGCCCCAGCATTTT. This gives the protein CASSYRESHLNQPQHF.

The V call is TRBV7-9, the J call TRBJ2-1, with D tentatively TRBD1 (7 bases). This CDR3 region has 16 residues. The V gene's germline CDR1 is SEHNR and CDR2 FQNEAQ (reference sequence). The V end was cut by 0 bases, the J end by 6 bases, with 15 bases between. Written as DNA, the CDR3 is TGTGCCAGCAGCTTAGCACAGGGGACTGTTTCCAATGAGCAGTTCTTC. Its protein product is CASSLAQGTVSNEQFF.

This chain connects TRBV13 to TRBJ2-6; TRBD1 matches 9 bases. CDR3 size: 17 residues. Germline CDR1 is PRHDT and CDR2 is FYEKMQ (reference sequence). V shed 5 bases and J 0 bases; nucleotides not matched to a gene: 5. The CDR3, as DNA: TGTGCCAGCAGCCCTGGGGACAGGGTCTCTGGGGCCAACGTCCTGACTTTC. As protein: CASSPGDRVSGANVLTF.

The CDR3 DNA reads as TGTGCCAGTAGTCCGTGGGACAGGGGCCTCTCTGGGGCCAACGTCCTGACTTTC. Protein product: CASSPWDRGLSGANVLTF. This chain connects TRBV19 to TRBJ2-6; TRBD1 matches 10 bases. The germline gives CDR1 LNHDA, CDR2 SQIVND (reference sequence). V gave up 5 bases and J gave up 0 bases; unmatched junction bases: 7. The CDR3 has 18 amino acids.

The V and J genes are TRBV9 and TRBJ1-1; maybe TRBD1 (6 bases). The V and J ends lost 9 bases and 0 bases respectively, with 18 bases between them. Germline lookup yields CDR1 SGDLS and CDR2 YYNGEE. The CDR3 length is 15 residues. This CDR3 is CATTEPTGMNTEAFF. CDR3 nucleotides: TGTGCCACCACCGAGCCCACAGGGATGAACACTGAAGCTTTCTTT.

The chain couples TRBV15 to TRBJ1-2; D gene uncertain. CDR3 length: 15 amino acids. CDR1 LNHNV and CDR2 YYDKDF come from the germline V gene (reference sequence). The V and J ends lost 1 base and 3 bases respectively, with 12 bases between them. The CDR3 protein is CATSRGMTADYGYTF. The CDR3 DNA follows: TGTGCCACCAGCAGAGGGATGACTGCTGACTATGGCTACACCTTC.

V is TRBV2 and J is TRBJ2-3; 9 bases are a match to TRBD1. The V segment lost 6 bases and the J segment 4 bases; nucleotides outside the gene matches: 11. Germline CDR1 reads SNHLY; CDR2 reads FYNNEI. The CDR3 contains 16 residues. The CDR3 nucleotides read TGTGCCAGCAGCTCCTCGGACAGGGGTTCTCCAGATACGCAGTATTTT. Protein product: CASSSSDRGSPDTQYF.

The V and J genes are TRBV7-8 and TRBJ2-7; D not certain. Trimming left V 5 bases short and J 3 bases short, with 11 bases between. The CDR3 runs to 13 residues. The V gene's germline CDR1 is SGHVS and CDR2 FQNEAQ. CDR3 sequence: CASSVDGYYEQYV. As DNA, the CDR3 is TGTGCCAGCAGCGTCGACGGATACTACGAGCAGTACGTC.

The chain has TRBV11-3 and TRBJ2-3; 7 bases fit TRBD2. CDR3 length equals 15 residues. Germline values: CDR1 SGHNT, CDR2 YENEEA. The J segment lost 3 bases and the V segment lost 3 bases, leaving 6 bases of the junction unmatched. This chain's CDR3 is CASSFPGGRTDTQYF. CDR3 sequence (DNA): TGTGCCAGCAGCTTTCCGGGAGGTAGAACAGATACGCAGTATTTT.

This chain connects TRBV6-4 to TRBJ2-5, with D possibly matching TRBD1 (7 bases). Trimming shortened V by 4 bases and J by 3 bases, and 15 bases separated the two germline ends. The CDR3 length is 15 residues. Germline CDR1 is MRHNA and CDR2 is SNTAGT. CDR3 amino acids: CASSATGASEETQYF. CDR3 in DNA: TGTGCCAGCAGTGCTACAGGGGCTAGCGAAGAGACCCAGTACTTC.

Written as DNA, the CDR3 is TGTGCCATCACCAAAGAAACAGGGACCGGGACCCAGTACTTC. Translation: CAITKETGTGTQYF. This sequence joins TRBV10-3 and TRBJ2-5; weak D call: TRBD1 (6 bases). This CDR3 region has 14 residues. CDR1 is ENHRY, CDR2 SYGVKD, per germline. Trimming stripped 7 bases from V and 7 bases from J, with 19 bases between.

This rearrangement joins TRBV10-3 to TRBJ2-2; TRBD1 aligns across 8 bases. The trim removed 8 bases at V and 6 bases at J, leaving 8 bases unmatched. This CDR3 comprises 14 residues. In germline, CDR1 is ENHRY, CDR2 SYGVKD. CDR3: CAISGQGDAGELFF. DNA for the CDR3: TGTGCCATCTCCGGACAGGGAGACGCCGGGGAGCTGTTTTTT.

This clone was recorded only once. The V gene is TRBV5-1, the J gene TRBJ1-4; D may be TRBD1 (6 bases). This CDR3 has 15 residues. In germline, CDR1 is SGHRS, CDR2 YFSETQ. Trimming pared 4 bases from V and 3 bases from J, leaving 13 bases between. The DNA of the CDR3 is TGCGCCAGCAGCACGGACAGTGCTGCTAATGAAAAACTGTTTTTT. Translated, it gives CASSTDSAANEKLFF.

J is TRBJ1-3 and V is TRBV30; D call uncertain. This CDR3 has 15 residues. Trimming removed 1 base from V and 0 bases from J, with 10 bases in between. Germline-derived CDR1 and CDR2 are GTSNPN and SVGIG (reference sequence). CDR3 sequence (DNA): TGTGCCTGGAGTGACTCCCCAGGCTCTGGAAACACCATATATTTT. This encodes CAWSDSPGSGNTIYF.

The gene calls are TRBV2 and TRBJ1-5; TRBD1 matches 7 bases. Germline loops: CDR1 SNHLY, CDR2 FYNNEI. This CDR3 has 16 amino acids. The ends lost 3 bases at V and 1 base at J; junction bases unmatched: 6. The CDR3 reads CASSDYRGLSNQPQHF. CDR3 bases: TGTGCCAGCAGTGATTATAGGGGGCTGAGCAATCAGCCCCAGCATTTT.

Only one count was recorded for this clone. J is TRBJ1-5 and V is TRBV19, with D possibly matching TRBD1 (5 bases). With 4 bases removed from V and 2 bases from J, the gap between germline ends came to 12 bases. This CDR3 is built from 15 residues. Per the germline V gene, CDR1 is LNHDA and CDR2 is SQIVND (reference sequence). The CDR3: CASSTSWGGNQPQHF. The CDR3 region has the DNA TGTGCCAGTAGTACCTCCTGGGGGGGCAATCAGCCCCAGCATTTT. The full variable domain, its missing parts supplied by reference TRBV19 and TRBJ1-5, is DGGITQSPKYLFRKEGQNVTLSCEQNLNHDAMYWYRQDPGQGLRLIYYSQIVNDFQKGDIAEGYSVSREKKESFPLTVTSAQKNPTAFYLCASSTSWGGNQPQHFGDGTRLSIL.

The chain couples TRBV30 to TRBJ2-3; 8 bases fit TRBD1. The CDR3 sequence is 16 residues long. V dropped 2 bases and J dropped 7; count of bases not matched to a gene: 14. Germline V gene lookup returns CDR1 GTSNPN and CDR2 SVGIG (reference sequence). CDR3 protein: CAWSIQTGADLNTQYF. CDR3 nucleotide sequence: TGTGCCTGGAGTATACAGACAGGGGCAGACTTGAATACGCAGTATTTT. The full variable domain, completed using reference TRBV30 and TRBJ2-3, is SQTIHQWPATLVQPVGSPLSLECTVEGTSNPNLYWYRQAAGRGLQLLFYSVGIGQISSEVPQNLSASRPQDRQFILSSKKLLLSDSGFYLCAWSIQTGADLNTQYFGPGTRLTVL.

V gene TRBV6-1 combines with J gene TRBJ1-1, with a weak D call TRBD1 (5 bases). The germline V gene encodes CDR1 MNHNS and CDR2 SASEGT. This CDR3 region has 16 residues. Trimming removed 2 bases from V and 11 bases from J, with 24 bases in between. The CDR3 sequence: CASSEWGTPGPGDAFF. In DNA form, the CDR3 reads TGTGCCAGCAGTGAATGGGGGACCCCTGGACCGGGGGATGCTTTCTTT.

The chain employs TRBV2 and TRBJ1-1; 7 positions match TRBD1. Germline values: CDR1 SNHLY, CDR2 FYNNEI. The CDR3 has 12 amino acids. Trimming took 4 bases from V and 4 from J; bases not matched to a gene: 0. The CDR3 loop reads CASSAGGTEAFF. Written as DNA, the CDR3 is TGTGCCAGCAGTGCAGGGGGCACTGAAGCTTTCTTT.

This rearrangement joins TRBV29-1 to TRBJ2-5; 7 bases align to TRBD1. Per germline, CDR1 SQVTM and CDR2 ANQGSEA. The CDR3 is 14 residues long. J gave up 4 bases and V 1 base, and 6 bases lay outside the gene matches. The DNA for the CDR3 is TGCAGCGTTGAAGTTACAGGGGCGGGAGAGACCCAGTACTTC. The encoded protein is CSVEVTGAGETQYF. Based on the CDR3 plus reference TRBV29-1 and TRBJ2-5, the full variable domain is SAVISQKPSRDICQRGTSLTIQCQVDSQVTMMFWYRQQPGQSLTLIATANQGSEATYESGFVIDKFPISRPNLTFSTLTVSNMSPEDSSIYLCSVEVTGAGETQYFGPGTRLLVL.

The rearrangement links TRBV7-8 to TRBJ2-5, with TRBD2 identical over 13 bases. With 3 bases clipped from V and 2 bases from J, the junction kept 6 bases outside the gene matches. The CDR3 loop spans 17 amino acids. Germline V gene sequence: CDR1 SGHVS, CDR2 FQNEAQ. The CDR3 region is CASSFGLAGAPQETQYF. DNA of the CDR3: TGTGCCAGCAGCTTCGGACTAGCGGGGGCCCCGCAAGAGACCCAGTACTTC.

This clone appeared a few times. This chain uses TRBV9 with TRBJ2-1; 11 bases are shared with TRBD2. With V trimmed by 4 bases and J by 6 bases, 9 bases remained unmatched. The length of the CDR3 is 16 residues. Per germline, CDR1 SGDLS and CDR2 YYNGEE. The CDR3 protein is CASSRGVAGGRNEQFF. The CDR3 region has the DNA TGTGCCAGCAGCCGGGGAGTAGCGGGGGGGCGCAATGAGCAGTTCTTC.

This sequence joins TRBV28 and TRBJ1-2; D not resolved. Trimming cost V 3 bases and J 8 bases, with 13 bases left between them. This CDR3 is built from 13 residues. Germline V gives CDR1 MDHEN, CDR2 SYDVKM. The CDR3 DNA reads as TGTGCCAGCAGTTTTGGTCGGGAGGGCGGCTACACCTTC. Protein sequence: CASSFGREGGYTF.

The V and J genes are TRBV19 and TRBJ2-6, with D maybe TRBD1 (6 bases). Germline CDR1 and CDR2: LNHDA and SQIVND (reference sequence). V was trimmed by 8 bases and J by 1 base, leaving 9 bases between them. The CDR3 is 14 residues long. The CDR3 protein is CASSRGSGANVLTF. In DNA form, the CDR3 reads TGTGCCAGTTCCAGGGGTTCTGGGGCCAACGTCCTGACTTTC.